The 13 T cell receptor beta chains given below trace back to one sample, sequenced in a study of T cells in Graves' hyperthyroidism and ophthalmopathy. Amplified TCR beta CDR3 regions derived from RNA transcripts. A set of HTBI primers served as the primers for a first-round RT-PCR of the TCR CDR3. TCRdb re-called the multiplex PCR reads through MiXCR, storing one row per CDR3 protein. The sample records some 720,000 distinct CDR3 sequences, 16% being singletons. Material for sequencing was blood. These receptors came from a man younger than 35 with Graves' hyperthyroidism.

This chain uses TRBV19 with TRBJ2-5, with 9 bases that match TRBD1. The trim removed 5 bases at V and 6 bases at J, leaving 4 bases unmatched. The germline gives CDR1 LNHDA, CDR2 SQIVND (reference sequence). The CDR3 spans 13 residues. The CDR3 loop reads CASSGQGPKTQYF. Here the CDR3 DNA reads TGTGCCAGTAGTGGACAGGGGCCCAAGACCCAGTACTTC.

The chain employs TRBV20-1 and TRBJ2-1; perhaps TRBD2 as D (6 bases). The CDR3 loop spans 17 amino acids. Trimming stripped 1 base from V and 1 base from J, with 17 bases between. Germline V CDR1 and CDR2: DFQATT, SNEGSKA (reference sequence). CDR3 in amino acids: CSARGGINTNSYNEQFF. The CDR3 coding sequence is TGCAGTGCTAGAGGCGGGATTAACACCAATTCCTACAATGAGCAGTTCTTC.

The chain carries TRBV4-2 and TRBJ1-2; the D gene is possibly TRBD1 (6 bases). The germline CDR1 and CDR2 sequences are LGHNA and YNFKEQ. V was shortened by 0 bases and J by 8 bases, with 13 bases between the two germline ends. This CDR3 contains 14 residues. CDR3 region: CASSQEGGARGYTF. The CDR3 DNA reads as TGTGCCAGCAGCCAAGAAGGGGGTGCGCGCGGCTACACCTTC.

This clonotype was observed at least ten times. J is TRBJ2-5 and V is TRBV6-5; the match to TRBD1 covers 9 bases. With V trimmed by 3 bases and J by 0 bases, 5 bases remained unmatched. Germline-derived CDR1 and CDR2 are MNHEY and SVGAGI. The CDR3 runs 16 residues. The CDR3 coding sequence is TGTGCCAGCAGTTATGGGACAGGGTCACACCAAGAGACCCAGTACTTC. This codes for CASSYGTGSHQETQYF.

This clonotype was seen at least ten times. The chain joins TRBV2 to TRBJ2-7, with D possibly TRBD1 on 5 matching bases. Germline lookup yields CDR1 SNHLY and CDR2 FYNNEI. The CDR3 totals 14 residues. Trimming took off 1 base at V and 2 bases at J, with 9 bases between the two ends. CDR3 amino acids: CASSEVDSTYEQYF. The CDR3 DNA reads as TGTGCCAGCAGTGAAGTCGACAGTACCTACGAGCAGTACTTC.

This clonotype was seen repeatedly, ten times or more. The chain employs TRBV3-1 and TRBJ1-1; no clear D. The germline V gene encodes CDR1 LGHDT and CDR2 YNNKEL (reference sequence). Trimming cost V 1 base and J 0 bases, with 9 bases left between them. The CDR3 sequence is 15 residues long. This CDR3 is CASSQGAGMNTEAFF. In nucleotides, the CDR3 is TGTGCCAGCAGCCAAGGGGCGGGGATGAACACTGAAGCTTTCTTT.

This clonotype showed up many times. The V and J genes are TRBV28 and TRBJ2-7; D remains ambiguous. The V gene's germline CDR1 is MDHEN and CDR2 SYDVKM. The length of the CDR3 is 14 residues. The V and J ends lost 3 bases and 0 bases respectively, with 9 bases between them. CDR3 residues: CASSLNPDSYEQYF. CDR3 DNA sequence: TGTGCCAGCAGTTTGAATCCGGACTCCTACGAGCAGTACTTC.

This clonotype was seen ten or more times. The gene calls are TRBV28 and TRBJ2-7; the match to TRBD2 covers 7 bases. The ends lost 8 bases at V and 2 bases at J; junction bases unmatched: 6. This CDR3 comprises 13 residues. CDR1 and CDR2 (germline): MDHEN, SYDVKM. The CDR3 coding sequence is TGTGCCAGCGGCACTAGCGCCCCCTACGAGCAGTACTTC. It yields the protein CASGTSAPYEQYF.

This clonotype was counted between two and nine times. CDR3 loop: CSDLVLAKNIQYF. In nucleotides, the CDR3 is TGCAGCGACCTAGTACTAGCCAAAAACATTCAGTACTTC. The chain employs TRBV29-1 and TRBJ2-4; no reliable D call. V was pared by 7 bases and J by 0 bases, with 10 bases between. Germline values: CDR1 SQVTM, CDR2 ANQGSEA. The CDR3 sequence is 13 residues long. Based on the CDR3 plus reference TRBV29-1 and TRBJ2-4, the full variable domain is SAVISQKPSRDICQRGTSLTIQCQVDSQVTMMFWYRQQPGQSLTLIATANQGSEATYESGFVIDKFPISRPNLTFSTLTVSNMSPEDSSIYLCSDLVLAKNIQYFGAGTRLSVL.

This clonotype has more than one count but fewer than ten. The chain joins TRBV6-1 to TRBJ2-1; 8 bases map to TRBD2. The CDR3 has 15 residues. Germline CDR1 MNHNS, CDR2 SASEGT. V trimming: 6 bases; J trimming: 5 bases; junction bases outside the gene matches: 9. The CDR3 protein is CASRPGLGANNEQFF. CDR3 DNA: TGTGCCAGCAGGCCGGGACTAGGGGCAAACAATGAGCAGTTCTTC.

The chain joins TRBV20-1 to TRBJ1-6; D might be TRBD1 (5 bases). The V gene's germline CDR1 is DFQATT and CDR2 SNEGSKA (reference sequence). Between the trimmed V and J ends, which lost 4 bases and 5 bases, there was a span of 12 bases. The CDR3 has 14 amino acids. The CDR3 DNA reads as TGCAGTGCTACACCCGCGGGACATAATTCACCCCTCCACTTT. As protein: CSATPAGHNSPLHF.

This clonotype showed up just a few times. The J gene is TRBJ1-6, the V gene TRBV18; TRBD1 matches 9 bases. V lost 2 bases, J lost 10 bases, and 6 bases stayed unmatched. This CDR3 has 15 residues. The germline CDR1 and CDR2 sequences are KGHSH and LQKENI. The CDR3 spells CASSPWTGADSPLHF. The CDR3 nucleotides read TGTGCCAGCTCACCATGGACAGGGGCAGACTCACCCCTCCACTTT.

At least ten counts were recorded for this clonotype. Here the CDR3 DNA reads TGTGCCAGCAGTTTAGCCTTGGCAGATTCACCCCTCCACTTT. Its protein is CASSLALADSPLHF. The rearrangement uses TRBV12-3 or TRBV12-4 and TRBJ1-6, with no clear D. The CDR3 sequence is 14 residues long. V was pared by 0 bases and J by 8 bases, with 8 bases between.